This TCR beta chain is drawn from a study of beta chain features in type 1 diabetes listed by TCRdb under 2018. Context from the whole study: Patients and healthy donors did not differ in mean age, gender distribution, total cell number or subset yield. Naive and central memory subsets were obtained from all 30 or so donors, but regulatory and stem cell-like memory subsets were isolated from only 8 patients and roughly 8 healthy donors. A total of roughly 110 million sorted cells were examined across all samples, and the number of cells per subset was strongly correlated with RNA yield. In the study, recently diagnosed type 1 diabetes patients and matched healthy donors were compared on the TCRB repertoires of their sorted circulating CD4+ T cell subsets. What the authors observed across the whole study: Naive, central memory and regulatory TCRB repertoires appeared to be more alike among patients than among healthy donors. A moderate but significant shortening of TCRB CDR3 length was observed in type 1 diabetes patients in all four CD4+ subsets. PCR might favor shorter templates, but patient and control samples were amplified and corrected together, so any skew would affect both groups equally. Sequencing cDNA rather than genomic DNA could over-represent highly expressing activated cells, although activation and CD3 levels did not differ between groups. Because small numbers of individuals were included in the HLA sub-analyses, any influence of HLA type on TCRB rearrangement was left unresolved. Patients with type 1 diabetes made fewer insertions and deleted more nucleotides at VDJ recombination sites, implying thymic rearrangement abnormalities.

From its cysteine to its phenylalanine, the CDR3 spans 15 amino acids. Of the read, only the CDR3 DNA is kept; its 45 bases are in frame from base 1. The germline V gene (reference sequence) yields SGHAT for CDR1 and FQDESV for CDR2. The trim is 3 bases for V and 5 bases for J, with a gap of 14 bases between the germline ends. For this clone: Its cognate antigen has yet to be identified. No qualities accompany the bases; no much larger clone lies one base away.

Each donor gave one peripheral blood draw, roughly 0.11 L on average, collected into heparinised tubes. A BD FACSAria II and a panel including CD45RO, CCR7, CD25, CD127, CD95 and CD27 were used to sort naive, central memory, regulatory and stem cell-like memory CD4+ T cells. Purity was above 95% for every sorted population. Right away, PBMCs were isolated by Lymphoprep density gradient centrifugation and were stained directly, with no culture step. So that batch effects would be minimized, each experiment stained and sorted samples in pairs, pairing one healthy donor with one patient. The entire amount of isolated RNA was reverse transcribed using the High Capacity cDNA Reverse Transcription Kit, so the sequenced TCRB transcripts were expressed ones. Naive, central memory and regulatory T cell samples underwent deep immunoSEQ sequencing, averaging around 3.7 million total reads per sample. Sorted cells were lysed in RLT buffer, and RNA was extracted using DNase-treated RNeasy Micro or Mini kits according to cell number. To prevent cross-contamination, every cell subset was processed on its own, while patient and healthy donor samples were processed together. The immunoSEQ multiplex PCR was used to amplify TCRB sequences from cDNA, yielding 87-bp fragments that span the CDR3 region. Sequencing of the amplicons was done on the Illumina HiSeq platform. The authors' analysis ran thus. Synthetic template baselines were used to correct PCR bias computationally, reads within Hamming distance 2 were collapsed, and singletons that could not be merged were discarded. Reads were aligned against IMGT so that V, D and J genes, CDR3 length and insertions or deletions at six rearrangement sites could be assigned. Clonotype counts were normalized to sorted cell number within each subset before computing true diversity and Gini coefficients with the tcR R package. Repertoire sharing was quantified using the overlap coefficient calculated on TCRB nucleotide sequences. Held by TCRdb, this immuneACCESS table contains in-frame sequences only and omits some clones. Under half of the omission traces to an unresolved V gene where checked; the cause of the rest is unknown. That table gives V, J and clone size, and the DNA gave D and trimming. The sample contains 25,000 to 30,000 clones, less than 65% of them found a single time. Of the sample, approximately 2.5% is held by the ten largest clones.

Sequencing input: Tregs from blood. The cell subset or site label corresponds to: regulatory CD4+ T cells. This receptor was taken from a woman in her 30s with type 1 diabetes. The rearranged chain carries TRBV11-1 and TRBJ2-1, with TRBD2 tentatively as D gene (6 bases match). The encoded CDR3 is CASSFRPGVNNEQFF. DNA sequence: TGTGCCAGCAGCTTCCGGCCGGGAGTGAACAATGAGCAGTTCTTC.